The 2 T cell receptor beta chains below come from one sample, sequenced in a study of response to subunit inactivated influenza vaccine. In TCRdb, the RT-PCR reads were re-called with MiXCR into one record per CDR3 protein. The data show more than 500,000 distinct CDR3 sequences, approximately 10% seen once. In addition, the sample was reused for a study of T cells expressing NK-cell markers. This second study notes: As the method of synthesis, 5'RACE template switching with UMIs yielded TCR beta cDNA.

The sequencing used PBMCs from blood, collected on the day of vaccination. These receptors all come from a man aged 50-59 years who received an inactivated influenza vaccine.

The V and J genes are TRBV5-1 and TRBJ2-2, with 8 positions matching TRBD1. Losses at the gene ends were 8 bases for V and 3 bases for J; bases not matched to a gene: 9. CDR1 and CDR2 from the germline V gene are SGHRS and YFSETQ. There are 15 residues in the CDR3. CDR3 protein: CASSPGTGYTGELFF. Here the CDR3 DNA reads TGCGCCAGTTCGCCCGGGACAGGTTACACCGGGGAGCTGTTTTTT.

The CDR3 nucleotides read TGTGCCAGCAGCCGCGCCCCTACTAGCGGACAACAAGAGACCCAGTACTTC. It specifies CASSRAPTSGQQETQYF. The rearrangement joins TRBV7-2 to TRBJ2-5; 8 positions agree with TRBD2. After removal of 5 bases from V and 2 bases from J, the junction contained 13 bases not matched to a gene. The CDR3 is 17 residues long. The germline gives CDR1 SGHTA, CDR2 FQGNSA.